This entry concerns a single T cell receptor beta chain. Its antigen is currently unknown. Data came from immunoSEQ multiplex PCR; TCRdb stores just in-frame clones and leaves some out. Among 200,000 or so clones, roughly 88% were seen once, and the ten largest hold approximately 7.7%. The data stem from a study of T cell responses to AZD1222 COVID-19 vaccine. Whole-study findings and limits: Unmutated variant regions are reportedly targeted by nearly half of spike-specific TCRs. Among AZD1222 vaccinees, only five or six were seropositive at baseline. Clonal diversity may have been underestimated, and the donors were mostly white British, with more females than males.

V was shortened by 2 bases and J by 7 bases, with 8 bases between the two germline ends. This CDR3 is built from 12 residues. The chain combines TRBV12-3 or TRBV12-4 with TRBJ1-2; no reliable D call. The TCR comes from an adult in good health. This specimen was peripheral blood, taken on day 0 of AZD1222 vaccination. CDR3 coding DNA: TGTGCCAGCAGTTTATCGTTGGGTGGCTACACCTTC. This codes for CASSLSLGGYTF.